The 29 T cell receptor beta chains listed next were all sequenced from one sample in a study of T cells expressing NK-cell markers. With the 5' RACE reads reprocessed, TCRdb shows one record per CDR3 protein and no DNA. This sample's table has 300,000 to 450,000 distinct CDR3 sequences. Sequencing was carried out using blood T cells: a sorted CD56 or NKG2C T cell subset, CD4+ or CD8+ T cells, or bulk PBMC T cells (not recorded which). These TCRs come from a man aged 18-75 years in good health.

The CDR3 loop is CASSWTGGGGNTIYF. The chain couples TRBV6-5 to TRBJ1-3; the D call from TCRdb, TRBD1, cannot be confirmed without DNA. From germline, CDR1 is MNHEY and CDR2 SVGAGI. CDR3 length equals 15 residues.

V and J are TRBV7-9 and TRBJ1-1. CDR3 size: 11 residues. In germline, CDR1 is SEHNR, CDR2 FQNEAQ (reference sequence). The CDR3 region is CASTRTDEAFF.

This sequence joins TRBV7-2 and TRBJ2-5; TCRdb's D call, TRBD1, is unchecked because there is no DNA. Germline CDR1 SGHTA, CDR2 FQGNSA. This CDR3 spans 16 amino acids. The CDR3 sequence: CASSLVRTGGRETQYF. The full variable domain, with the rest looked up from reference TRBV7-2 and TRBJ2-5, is GAGVSQSPSNKVTEKGKDVELRCDPISGHTALYWYRQSLGQGLEFLIYFQGNSAPDKSGLPSDRFSAERTGGSVSTLTIQRTQQEDSAVYLCASSLVRTGGRETQYFGPGTRLLVL.

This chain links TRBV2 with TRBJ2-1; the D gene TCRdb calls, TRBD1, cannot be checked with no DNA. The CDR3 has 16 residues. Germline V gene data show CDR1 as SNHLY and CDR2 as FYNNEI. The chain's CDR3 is CASSPPRTGSYNEQFF. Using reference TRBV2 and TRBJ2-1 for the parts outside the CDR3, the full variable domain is EPEVTQTPSHQVTQMGQEVILRCVPISNHLYFYWYRQILGQKVEFLVSFYNNEISEKSEIFDDQFSVERPDGSNFTLKIRSTKLEDSAMYFCASSPPRTGSYNEQFFGPGTRLTVL.

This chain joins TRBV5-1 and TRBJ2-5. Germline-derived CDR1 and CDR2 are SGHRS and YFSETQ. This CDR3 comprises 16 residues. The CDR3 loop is CASSFGEGRWGETQYF.

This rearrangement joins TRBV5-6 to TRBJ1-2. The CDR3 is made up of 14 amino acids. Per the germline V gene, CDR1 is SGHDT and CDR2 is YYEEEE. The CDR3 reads CASSSPGLNYGYTF.

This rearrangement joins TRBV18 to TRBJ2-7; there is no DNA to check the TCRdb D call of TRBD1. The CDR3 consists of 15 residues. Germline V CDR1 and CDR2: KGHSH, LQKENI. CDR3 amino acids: CASSPGTGGTYEQYF. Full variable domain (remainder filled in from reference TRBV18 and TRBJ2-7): NAGVMQNPRHLVRRRGQEARLRCSPMKGHSHVYWYRQLPEEGLKFMVYLQKENIIDESGMPKERFSAEFPKEGPSILRIQQVVRGDSAAYFCASSPGTGGTYEQYFGPGTRLTVT.

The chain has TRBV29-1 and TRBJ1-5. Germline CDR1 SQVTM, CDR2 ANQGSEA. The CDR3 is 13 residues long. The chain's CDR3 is CSVMVGPNQPQHF.

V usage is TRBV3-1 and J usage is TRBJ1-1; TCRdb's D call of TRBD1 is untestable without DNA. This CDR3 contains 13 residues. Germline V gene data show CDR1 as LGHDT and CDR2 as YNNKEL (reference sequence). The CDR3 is CASSQSGRTEAFF.

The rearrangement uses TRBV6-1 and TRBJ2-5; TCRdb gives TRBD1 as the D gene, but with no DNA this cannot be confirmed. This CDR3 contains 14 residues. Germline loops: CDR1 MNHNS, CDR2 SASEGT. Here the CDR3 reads CASKSTGRKETQYF.

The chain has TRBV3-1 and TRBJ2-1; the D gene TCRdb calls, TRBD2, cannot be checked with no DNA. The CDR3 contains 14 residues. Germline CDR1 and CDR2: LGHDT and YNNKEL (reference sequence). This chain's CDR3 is CASSQEGVAGKQFF.

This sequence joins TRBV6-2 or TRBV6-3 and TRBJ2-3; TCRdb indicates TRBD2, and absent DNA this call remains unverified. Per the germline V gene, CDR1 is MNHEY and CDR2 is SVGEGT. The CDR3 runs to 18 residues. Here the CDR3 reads CASSYYLASGGAGDTQYF.

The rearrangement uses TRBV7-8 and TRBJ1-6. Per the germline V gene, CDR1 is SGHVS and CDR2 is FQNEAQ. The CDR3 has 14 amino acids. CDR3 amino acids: CASLKSSYNSPLHF.

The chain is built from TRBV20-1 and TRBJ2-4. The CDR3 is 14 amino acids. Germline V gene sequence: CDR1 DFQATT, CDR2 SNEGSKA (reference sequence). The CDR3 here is CSASAREAKNIQYF.

The CDR3 loop is CASSYSVDREKLFF. The rearrangement uses TRBV6-5 and TRBJ1-4; the TCRdb call, TRBD1, lacks DNA for checking. The V gene's germline CDR1 is MNHEY and CDR2 SVGAGI. The CDR3 is made up of 14 amino acids.

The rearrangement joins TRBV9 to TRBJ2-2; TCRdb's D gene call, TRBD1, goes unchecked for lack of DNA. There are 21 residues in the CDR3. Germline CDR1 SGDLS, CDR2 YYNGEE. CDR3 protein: CASSPPRDRGGLSTNTGELFF.

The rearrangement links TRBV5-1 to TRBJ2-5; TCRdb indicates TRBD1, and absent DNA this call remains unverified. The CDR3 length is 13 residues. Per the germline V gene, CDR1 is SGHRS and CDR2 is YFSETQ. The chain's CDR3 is CASSFTGEETQYF.

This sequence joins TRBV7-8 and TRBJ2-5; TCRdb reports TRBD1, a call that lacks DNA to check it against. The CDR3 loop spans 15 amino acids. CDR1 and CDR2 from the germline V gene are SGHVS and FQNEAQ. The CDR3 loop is CASSFGTGESETQYF. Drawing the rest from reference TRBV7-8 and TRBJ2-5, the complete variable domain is GAGVSQSPRYKVAKRGQDVALRCDPISGHVSLFWYQQALGQGPEFLTYFQNEAQLDKSGLPSDRFFAERPEGSVSTLKIQRTQQEDSAVYLCASSFGTGESETQYFGPGTRLLVL.

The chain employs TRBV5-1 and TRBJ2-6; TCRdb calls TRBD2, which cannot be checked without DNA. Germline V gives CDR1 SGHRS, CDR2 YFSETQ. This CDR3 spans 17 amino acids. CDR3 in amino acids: CASSLGQVYSGANVLTF.

CDR3 protein: CASSPMGQGFYGYTF. The chain has TRBV12-3 or TRBV12-4 and TRBJ1-2; TCRdb gives TRBD1 as the D gene, but with no DNA this cannot be confirmed. CDR3 length equals 15 residues.

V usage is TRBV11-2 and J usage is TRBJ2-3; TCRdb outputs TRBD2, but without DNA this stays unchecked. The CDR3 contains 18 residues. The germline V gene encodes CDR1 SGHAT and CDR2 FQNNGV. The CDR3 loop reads CASRIQVGRVISTDTQYF.

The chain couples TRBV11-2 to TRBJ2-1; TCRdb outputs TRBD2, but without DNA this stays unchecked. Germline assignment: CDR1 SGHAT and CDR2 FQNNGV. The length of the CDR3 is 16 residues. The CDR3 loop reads CASSLGGLAGYNEQFF.

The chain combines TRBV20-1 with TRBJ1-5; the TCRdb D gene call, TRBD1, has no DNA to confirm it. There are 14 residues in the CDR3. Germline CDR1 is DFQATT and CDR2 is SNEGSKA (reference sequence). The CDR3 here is CSASEGHLNQPQHF.

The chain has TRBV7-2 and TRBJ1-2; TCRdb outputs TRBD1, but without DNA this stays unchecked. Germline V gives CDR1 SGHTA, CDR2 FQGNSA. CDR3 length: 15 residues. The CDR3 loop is CASSFTVQGDYGYTF.

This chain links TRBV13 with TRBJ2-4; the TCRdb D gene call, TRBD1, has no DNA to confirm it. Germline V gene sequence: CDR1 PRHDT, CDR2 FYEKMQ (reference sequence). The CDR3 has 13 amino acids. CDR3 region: CASSPDNRDIQYF. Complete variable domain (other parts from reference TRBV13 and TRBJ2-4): AAGVIQSPRHLIKEKRETATLKCYPIPRHDTVYWYQQGPGQDPQFLISFYEKMQSDKGSIPDRFSAQQFSDYHSELNMSSLELGDSALYFCASSPDNRDIQYFGAGTRLSVL.

The CDR3 is CASSSRAPNTGELFF. The rearrangement links TRBV5-1 to TRBJ2-2; with no DNA, the TCRdb D assignment of TRBD2 cannot be verified. The CDR3 is 15 amino acids. CDR1 and CDR2 (germline): SGHRS, YFSETQ.

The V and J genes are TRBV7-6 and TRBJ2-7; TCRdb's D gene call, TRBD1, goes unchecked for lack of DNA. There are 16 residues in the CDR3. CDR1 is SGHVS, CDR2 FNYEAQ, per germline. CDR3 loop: CASSPRQGGSSYEQYF.

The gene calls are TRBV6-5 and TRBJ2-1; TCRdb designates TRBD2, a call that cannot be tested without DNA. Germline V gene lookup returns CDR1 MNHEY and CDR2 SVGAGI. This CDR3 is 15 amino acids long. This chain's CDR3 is CASGGTSGGYNEQFF.

CDR3 loop: CSATRHLDSGANVLTF. The rearrangement links TRBV20-1 to TRBJ2-6. The CDR3 has 16 residues. In germline, CDR1 is DFQATT, CDR2 SNEGSKA (reference sequence).